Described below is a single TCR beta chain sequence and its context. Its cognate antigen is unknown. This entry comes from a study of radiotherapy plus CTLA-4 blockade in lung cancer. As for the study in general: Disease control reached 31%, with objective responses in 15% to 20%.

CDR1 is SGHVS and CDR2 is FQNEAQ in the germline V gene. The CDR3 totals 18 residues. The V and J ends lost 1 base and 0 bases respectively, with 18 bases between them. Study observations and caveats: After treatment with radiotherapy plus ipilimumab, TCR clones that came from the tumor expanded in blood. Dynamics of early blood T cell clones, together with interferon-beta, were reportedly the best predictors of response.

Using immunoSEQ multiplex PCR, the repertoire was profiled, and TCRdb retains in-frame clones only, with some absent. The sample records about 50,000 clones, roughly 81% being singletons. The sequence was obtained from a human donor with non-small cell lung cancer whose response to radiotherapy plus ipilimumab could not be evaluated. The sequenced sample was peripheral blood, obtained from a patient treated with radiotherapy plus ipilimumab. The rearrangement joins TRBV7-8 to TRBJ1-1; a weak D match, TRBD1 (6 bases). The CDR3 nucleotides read TGTGCCAGCAGCTTAGGGACAGCCACCTTCTCAATGAACACTGAAGCTTTCTTT. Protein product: CASSLGTATFSMNTEAFF.